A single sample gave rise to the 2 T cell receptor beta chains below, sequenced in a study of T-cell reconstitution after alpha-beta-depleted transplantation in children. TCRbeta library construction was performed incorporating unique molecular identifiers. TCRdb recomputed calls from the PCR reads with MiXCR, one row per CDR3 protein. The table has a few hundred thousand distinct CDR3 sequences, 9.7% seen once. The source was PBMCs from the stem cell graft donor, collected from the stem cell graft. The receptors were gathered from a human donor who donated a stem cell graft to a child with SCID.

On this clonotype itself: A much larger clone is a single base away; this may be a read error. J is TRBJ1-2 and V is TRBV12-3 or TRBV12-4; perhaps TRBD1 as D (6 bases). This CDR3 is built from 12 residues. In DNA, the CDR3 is TGTGCCACCAGTTTAGCGCGACAGGTCCACACCTTC. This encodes CATSLARQVHTF.

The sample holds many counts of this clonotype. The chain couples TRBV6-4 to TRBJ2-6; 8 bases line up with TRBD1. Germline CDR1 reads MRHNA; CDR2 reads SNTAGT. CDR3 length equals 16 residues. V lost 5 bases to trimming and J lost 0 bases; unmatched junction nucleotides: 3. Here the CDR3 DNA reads TGTGCCAGCAGTCCCGGACAGGGCTCTGGGGCCAACGTCCTGACTTTC. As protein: CASSPGQGSGANVLTF.